This TCR beta chain was obtained from a study of blood T cell repertoires in COVID-19. Study overall: The origin of the acute and convalescent COVID-19 samples was the United States, Italy and Spain. The analysed material was cDNA or gDNA that came from T cells, B-cell-depleted T cells, or PBMCs.

In the source study's methods: Estimation of nucleated cell counts was performed using reference gene primer amplification. The data were produced by immunoSEQ multiplex PCR, yet TCRdb's version contains in-frame clones alone and is incomplete. For V, J and clone size, that table is used; D and trimming come from the DNA. The sample yields around 180,000 clones, 84% seen once. Donors of Cohort 3 who recovered were those that had two negative PCRs, clearance, or symptom resolution. The length of the CDR3 is 16 residues. Trimming took off 3 bases at V and 1 base at J, with 12 bases between the two ends. Germline CDR1 and CDR2: KGHSH and LQKENI.

Sequencing was performed on PBMCs or T cells enriched from blood (not recorded which). The chain combines TRBV18 with TRBJ1-4; D is unresolved. This TCR was recovered from a man between 50 and 59 years old who had recovered from COVID-19. CDR3 DNA sequence: TGTGCCAGCTCACCGGTGCAGGAGGGAACTAATGAAAAACTGTTTTTT. This encodes CASSPVQEGTNEKLFF.